The text below deals with one TCR beta chain. Its target is not known. Investigators pulled total RNA out of whole blood and did not sort T cells. The data originate from a study of monozygotic twins with inflammatory bowel disease. Study-wide results and caveats: Among IBD patients, fewer clonotypes were shared with others than among healthy twins, especially with disease activity.

CDR1 DFQATT and CDR2 SNEGSKA come from the germline V gene (reference sequence). This CDR3 region has 14 residues. cDNA was produced in eight separate reactions per sample. From its re-call of the 5' RACE reads, TCRdb lists each CDR3 protein once, without DNA. The sample data list about 380,000 distinct CDR3 sequences. The sample was blood. The source is a human donor with ulcerative colitis or Crohn's disease, or a healthy co-twin of an affected twin (not recorded which). This chain joins TRBV20-1 and TRBJ1-1; TCRdb proposes TRBD1, but this gene call is untestable without DNA. CDR3: CSASVPGQGLGAFF.